This is a list of T cell receptor beta chains from one sample in a study of response to subunit inactivated influenza vaccine. In TCRdb, the RT-PCR reads were re-called with MiXCR into one record per CDR3 protein. The repertoire consists of roughly 500,000 distinct CDR3 sequences, with roughly 25% occurring once and the leading ten covering 2.5% to 3%. This same sample was also part of a study on T cells expressing NK-cell markers.

The sample in question was CD4+ T cells sorted from PBMCs, obtained 11 to 12 days after vaccination. These receptors came from a man in his fifties who received an inactivated influenza vaccine. Each CDR3 is given with its conserved first and last residue. Fields, in order: clone size, D gene, J gene, V gene, CDR3 DNA, CDR3 protein. A D gene is named only where the DNA matches it firmly. A row's size may be missing; if present it is once, few, many or a size class.

abundance: -
d_gene: -
j_gene: TRBJ2-4
v_gene: TRBV19
CDR3nt: TGTGCCAGTAGTATCTGGGTCGGGACCGACCTAGCCAAAAACATTCAGTACTTC
CDR3aa: CASSIWVGTDLAKNIQYF

abundance: -
d_gene: TRBD1
j_gene: TRBJ1-5
v_gene: TRBV10-3
CDR3nt: TGTGCCGTTAGAAGGGACAGTCAAAATCAGCCCCAGCATTTT
CDR3aa: CAVRRDSQNQPQHF

abundance: -
d_gene: TRBD1
j_gene: TRBJ1-1
v_gene: TRBV7-2
CDR3nt: TGTGCCAGCAGCATACTTGGACAGGGTATCTCTGAAGCTTTCTTT
CDR3aa: CASSILGQGISEAFF

abundance: -
d_gene: TRBD1
j_gene: TRBJ2-7
v_gene: TRBV11-2
CDR3nt: TGTGCCAGCAGCTTAGTCCCGGACAGGGTTCGGGACTACGAGCAGTACTTC
CDR3aa: CASSLVPDRVRDYEQYF

abundance: few
d_gene: -
j_gene: TRBJ2-7
v_gene: TRBV20-1
CDR3nt: TGCAGTGCTAGAATATCTTCAGCCGCCTACGAGCAGTACTTC
CDR3aa: CSARISSAAYEQYF

abundance: few
d_gene: -
j_gene: TRBJ2-7
v_gene: TRBV5-1
CDR3nt: TGCGCCAGTTACCGAAGCCCCTTAGGCTCCTACGAGCAGTACTTC
CDR3aa: CASYRSPLGSYEQYF

abundance: -
d_gene: -
j_gene: TRBJ1-5
v_gene: TRBV28
CDR3nt: TGTGCCAGCAGTTTATTAGCTCAGCCCCAGCATTTT
CDR3aa: CASSLLAQPQHF

abundance: -
d_gene: -
j_gene: TRBJ1-2
v_gene: TRBV28
CDR3nt: TGTGCCAGCAGTTTACAGACACCGGGGGACTATGGCTACACCTTC
CDR3aa: CASSLQTPGDYGYTF

abundance: -
d_gene: TRBD1
j_gene: TRBJ2-4
v_gene: TRBV12-3/TRBV12-4
CDR3nt: TGTGCCAGCAGTTTGGGACAGGGGGACATTCAGTACTTC
CDR3aa: CASSLGQGDIQYF

abundance: -
d_gene: -
j_gene: TRBJ2-7
v_gene: TRBV10-3
CDR3nt: TGTGCCGTCTCGGACTCAGCCTACGAGCAGTACTTC
CDR3aa: CAVSDSAYEQYF

abundance: few
d_gene: -
j_gene: TRBJ1-2
v_gene: TRBV21-1
CDR3nt: TGTGCCAGCAGCAAAGCATGCGTTCCCTCAGGGACAGGGGTCTATGGCTACACCTTC
CDR3aa: CASSKACVPSGTGVYGYTF

abundance: -
d_gene: -
j_gene: TRBJ1-5
v_gene: TRBV20-1
CDR3nt: TGCAGTGCCAAACAGGGACATCAGCCCCAGCATTTT
CDR3aa: CSAKQGHQPQHF

abundance: many
d_gene: -
j_gene: TRBJ2-2
v_gene: TRBV29-1
CDR3nt: TGCAGCTCGAGCGGGTCCGCCGGGGAGCTGTTTTTT
CDR3aa: CSSSGSAGELFF

abundance: -
d_gene: TRBD1
j_gene: TRBJ2-7
v_gene: TRBV6-5
CDR3nt: TGTGCCAGCAGCTACCGGACAGGGTCGAGATACGAGCAGTACTTC
CDR3aa: CASSYRTGSRYEQYF

abundance: -
d_gene: TRBD1
j_gene: TRBJ1-6
v_gene: TRBV4-1
CDR3nt: TGCGCCAGCAGCCCGACAGGGCTTGGGTCACCCCTCCACTTT
CDR3aa: CASSPTGLGSPLHF

abundance: -
d_gene: -
j_gene: TRBJ1-3
v_gene: TRBV7-2
CDR3nt: TGTGCCAGCAGCTTAGAGGCAGGGGCTGGAAACACCATATATTTT
CDR3aa: CASSLEAGAGNTIYF

abundance: -
d_gene: -
j_gene: TRBJ2-7
v_gene: TRBV28
CDR3nt: TGTGCCAGCAGTTTATTTTCCCTCGAGCAGTACTTC
CDR3aa: CASSLFSLEQYF

abundance: -
d_gene: -
j_gene: TRBJ1-6
v_gene: TRBV5-2
CDR3nt: TGTGCCAGCAGCTTGATGGGGAGGAATTCACCCCTCCACTTT
CDR3aa: CASSLMGRNSPLHF

abundance: few
d_gene: -
j_gene: TRBJ1-1
v_gene: TRBV5-1
CDR3nt: TGCGCCAGCGGGGACACTATGAACACTGAAGCTTTCTTT
CDR3aa: CASGDTMNTEAFF

abundance: few
d_gene: -
j_gene: TRBJ2-1
v_gene: TRBV11-2
CDR3nt: TGTGCCAGCAGCCCGCAGAGGGGTAGTGAGCAGTTCTTC
CDR3aa: CASSPQRGSEQFF

abundance: many
d_gene: -
j_gene: TRBJ2-5
v_gene: TRBV5-1
CDR3nt: TGCGCCAGCAGCTTCCACCGAGGACTGCAAGAGACCCAGTACTTC
CDR3aa: CASSFHRGLQETQYF

abundance: few
d_gene: TRBD2
j_gene: TRBJ2-1
v_gene: TRBV20-1
CDR3nt: TGCAGTGCTAGAGAACCGGGACTAGGTCTATCGTTCTTC
CDR3aa: CSAREPGLGLSFF

abundance: -
d_gene: TRBD2
j_gene: TRBJ2-1
v_gene: TRBV9
CDR3nt: TGTGCCAGCAGCGTCAGCGGGGTAGGGACCGAGCAGTTCTTC
CDR3aa: CASSVSGVGTEQFF

abundance: -
d_gene: -
j_gene: TRBJ2-3
v_gene: TRBV5-1
CDR3nt: TGCGCCAGCAGCGCCTGGGGACCTCCTAACACAGATACGCAGTATTTT
CDR3aa: CASSAWGPPNTDTQYF

abundance: -
d_gene: TRBD2
j_gene: TRBJ2-5
v_gene: TRBV28
CDR3nt: TGTGCCAGCAGTGCCGCCGGGACTAGCGGGAGGGCCTTACGAGAGACCCAGTACTTC
CDR3aa: CASSAAGTSGRALRETQYF

abundance: -
d_gene: -
j_gene: TRBJ1-3
v_gene: TRBV12-3/TRBV12-4
CDR3nt: TGTGCCAGCAGTTTAGCGCGGACAGTTCCTCCTGGAAACACCATATATTTT
CDR3aa: CASSLARTVPPGNTIYF

abundance: few
d_gene: -
j_gene: TRBJ1-5
v_gene: TRBV18
CDR3nt: TGTGCCAGCTCCCCCATTGAGGCGTATAGCAATCAGCCCCAGCATTTT
CDR3aa: CASSPIEAYSNQPQHF

abundance: -
d_gene: -
j_gene: TRBJ1-1
v_gene: TRBV28
CDR3nt: TGTGCCAGCGAAGGGGCCCGGGACACTGAAGCTTTCTTT
CDR3aa: CASEGARDTEAFF

abundance: few
d_gene: -
j_gene: TRBJ1-1
v_gene: TRBV11-2
CDR3nt: TGTGCCAGCAGCTTAGTCAGAGACACCTTTGAAGCTTTCTTT
CDR3aa: CASSLVRDTFEAFF

abundance: few
d_gene: TRBD1
j_gene: TRBJ2-2
v_gene: TRBV7-2
CDR3nt: TGTGCCAGCAGCCGGACAGGGTGGGGCGGGGAGCTGTTTTTT
CDR3aa: CASSRTGWGGELFF

abundance: -
d_gene: TRBD1
j_gene: TRBJ2-3
v_gene: TRBV3-1
CDR3nt: TGTGCCAGCAGCCAAGACCCGGGGACAGGGATAGGAGCAGATACGCAGTATTTT
CDR3aa: CASSQDPGTGIGADTQYF

abundance: few
d_gene: TRBD1
j_gene: TRBJ1-5
v_gene: TRBV5-8
CDR3nt: TGTGCCAGCAGCGCTGGACAGGGCCGCCGTCCCCAGCATTTT
CDR3aa: CASSAGQGRRPQHF

abundance: -
d_gene: -
j_gene: TRBJ2-1
v_gene: TRBV11-2
CDR3nt: TGTGCCAGCAGCTCCGGGGTATCCTCCCAGGGCAATGAGCAGTTCTTC
CDR3aa: CASSSGVSSQGNEQFF

abundance: -
d_gene: TRBD2
j_gene: TRBJ2-2
v_gene: TRBV7-9
CDR3nt: TGTGCCAGCAGCAAATCCGGGACTATGGGGGCCGGGGAGCTGTTTTTT
CDR3aa: CASSKSGTMGAGELFF

abundance: few
d_gene: TRBD1
j_gene: TRBJ2-7
v_gene: TRBV12-3/TRBV12-4
CDR3nt: TGTGCCAGCAGTTTCGACAGGGGCGAGCAGTACTTC
CDR3aa: CASSFDRGEQYF

abundance: -
d_gene: -
j_gene: TRBJ1-2
v_gene: TRBV18
CDR3nt: TGTGCCAGCTCACGGTCGGCGAACTATGGCTACACCTTC
CDR3aa: CASSRSANYGYTF

abundance: -
d_gene: -
j_gene: TRBJ2-4
v_gene: TRBV6-1
CDR3nt: TGTGCCAGCAGTCCCGACAGAGTTAAAAACATTCAGTACTTC
CDR3aa: CASSPDRVKNIQYF

abundance: few
d_gene: -
j_gene: TRBJ2-7
v_gene: TRBV30
CDR3nt: TGTGCCTGGAGCACCGACAGAGGCTACGAGCAGTACTTC
CDR3aa: CAWSTDRGYEQYF

abundance: -
d_gene: TRBD1
j_gene: TRBJ2-7
v_gene: TRBV5-1
CDR3nt: TGCGCCAGCAGCTTGGAGGGACAGGGGGGAATCTACGAGCAGTACTTC
CDR3aa: CASSLEGQGGIYEQYF

abundance: few
d_gene: -
j_gene: TRBJ2-7
v_gene: TRBV25-1
CDR3nt: TGTGCCAGCAGTGAAGGGGGCCTCTCCTACGAGCAGTACTTC
CDR3aa: CASSEGGLSYEQYF

abundance: few
d_gene: TRBD2
j_gene: TRBJ2-5
v_gene: TRBV11-2
CDR3nt: TGTGCCAGCAGCTTACAACTAGCGGCTCCAAGTGAGACCCAGTACTTC
CDR3aa: CASSLQLAAPSETQYF

abundance: -
d_gene: -
j_gene: TRBJ2-1
v_gene: TRBV12-3/TRBV12-4
CDR3nt: TGTGCCAGCAGGGTGGGAAGCAATGAGCAGTTCTTC
CDR3aa: CASRVGSNEQFF

abundance: -
d_gene: -
j_gene: TRBJ1-5
v_gene: TRBV4-2
CDR3nt: TGTGCCAGCAGCCAAGGGGTGGGCAGGGGCGATCAGCCCCAGCATTTT
CDR3aa: CASSQGVGRGDQPQHF

abundance: few
d_gene: -
j_gene: TRBJ2-1
v_gene: TRBV5-1
CDR3nt: TGCGCCAGCAGCTTGAGACTTGGTGGTGAGCAGTTCTTC
CDR3aa: CASSLRLGGEQFF

abundance: few
d_gene: -
j_gene: TRBJ2-3
v_gene: TRBV20-1
CDR3nt: TGCAGTGCTTACCGGACAGAAAGCACAGATACGCAGTATTTT
CDR3aa: CSAYRTESTDTQYF

abundance: -
d_gene: TRBD1
j_gene: TRBJ2-2
v_gene: TRBV12-3/TRBV12-4
CDR3nt: TGTGCCAGCAGTTTAAAGACAGGGGCTCACACCGGGGAGCTGTTTTTT
CDR3aa: CASSLKTGAHTGELFF

abundance: -
d_gene: -
j_gene: TRBJ2-5
v_gene: TRBV9
CDR3nt: TGTGCCAGCAGCGTAGGCGTCGGCAACCAAGAGACCCAGTACTTC
CDR3aa: CASSVGVGNQETQYF

abundance: -
d_gene: -
j_gene: TRBJ1-6
v_gene: TRBV10-3
CDR3nt: TGTGCCATCAGTGAGTCGGGCCCACCCCTCCACTTT
CDR3aa: CAISESGPPLHF

abundance: -
d_gene: TRBD2
j_gene: TRBJ2-1
v_gene: TRBV7-2
CDR3nt: TGTGCCAGCAGCCCCTCTAGCGGGAGGGCCGGGGAGCAGTTCTTC
CDR3aa: CASSPSSGRAGEQFF

abundance: few
d_gene: TRBD2
j_gene: TRBJ2-7
v_gene: TRBV20-1
CDR3nt: TGCAGTGCTAGAGCCCTGGGACTAGCGTTGGGGGAGCAGTACTTC
CDR3aa: CSARALGLALGEQYF